Below, 27 T cell receptor beta chains from the same sample are listed, as sequenced in a study of T-cell memory formation after mild COVID-19. From the 5' RACE reads, TCRdb called clonotypes with MiXCR, one entry per CDR3 protein. The profile covers hundreds of thousands of distinct CDR3 sequences, with 20% appearing a single time and around 9.2% taken by the ten largest. The source material was PBMCs or a T cell subset sorted from them (not recorded which). These receptors were obtained from an adult woman who had mild COVID-19 (a few samples of this study predate the infection). Cell type and time point are not known.

The chain recombines TRBV12-3 or TRBV12-4 with TRBJ1-2; the D is unclear. V lost 4 bases and J lost 0, with 9 bases in between. The CDR3 extends over 14 amino acids. The CDR3 here is CASSSGLPNYGYTF. The CDR3 DNA reads TGTGCCAGCAGTTCGGGCCTACCTAACTATGGCTACACCTTC.

The chain employs TRBV29-1 and TRBJ1-2; 7 bases agree with TRBD1. Germline values: CDR1 SQVTM, CDR2 ANQGSEA. This CDR3 has 12 amino acids. V gave up 1 base and J gave up 8 bases; unmatched junction bases: 4. The CDR3 here is CSVEVDRFGYTF. The CDR3, as DNA: TGCAGCGTTGAAGTGGACAGGTTCGGCTACACCTTC.

This chain connects TRBV7-3 to TRBJ2-5, with TRBD2 matching 10 bases. The CDR3 runs to 15 residues. Looked up from germline, CDR1 is SGHTA and CDR2 is FQGTGA. Trimming at V came to 4 bases and at J to 3 bases, leaving 5 bases not matched to a gene. This CDR3 reads CASSSSGGAEETQYF. CDR3 bases: TGTGCCAGCAGCTCGAGCGGGGGGGCCGAAGAGACCCAGTACTTC.

In its sample, this clonotype was seen many times. This rearrangement joins TRBV5-1 to TRBJ2-7; 15 bases match TRBD2. Germline V gene data show CDR1 as SGHRS and CDR2 as YFSETQ. Trimming took 4 bases from V and 5 from J; bases not matched to a gene: 7. The CDR3 runs to 16 residues. The CDR3 region is CASSAPGLAGGNEQYF. As DNA, the CDR3 is TGCGCCAGCAGCGCACCGGGACTAGCGGGAGGCAACGAGCAGTACTTC.

This clonotype has a handful of counts. V gene TRBV7-8 combines with J gene TRBJ1-2; perhaps TRBD1 as D (6 bases). The V gene's germline CDR1 is SGHVS and CDR2 FQNEAQ. CDR3 length: 14 amino acids. Trimming took off 2 bases at V and 2 bases at J, with 9 bases between the two ends. The CDR3 sequence is CASSLIGQNYGYTF. CDR3 bases: TGTGCCAGCAGCTTAATAGGACAGAACTATGGCTACACCTTC.

The chain recombines TRBV4-1 with TRBJ2-1; TRBD2 agrees at 7 bases. CDR1 and CDR2 from the germline V gene are MGHRA and YSYEKL. CDR3 size: 14 residues. J gave up 14 bases and V 0 bases, and 10 bases lay outside the gene matches. The CDR3 region is CASSQESRGREEFF. For the CDR3, the DNA is TGCGCCAGCAGCCAAGAATCACGAGGGAGGGAAGAGTTCTTC.

There are a few counts of this clonotype. The chain combines TRBV6-4 with TRBJ2-3; 8 nucleotides match TRBD2. The J segment lost 3 bases and the V segment lost 6 bases, leaving 8 bases of the junction unmatched. The CDR3 covers 15 residues. Germline CDR1 MRHNA, CDR2 SNTAGT. This CDR3 reads CASSPGGAETDTQYF. The CDR3 nucleotides read TGTGCCAGCAGCCCCGGGGGGGCCGAGACAGATACGCAGTATTTT.

J is TRBJ2-7 and V is TRBV10-2; TRBD1 is a possible D gene (5 bases). From germline, CDR1 is WSHSY and CDR2 SAAADI. Trimming took off 5 bases at V and 6 bases at J, with 17 bases between the two ends. The CDR3 runs 14 residues. The CDR3 nucleotides are TGCGCCAGCAGTAGAACCAGCCAGGGTCTCGAGCAGTACTTC. Its protein is CASSRTSQGLEQYF.

The J gene is TRBJ2-1, the V gene TRBV5-1; 10 bases match TRBD1. Germline V gene lookup returns CDR1 SGHRS and CDR2 YFSETQ. The CDR3 has 16 residues. V was pared by 0 bases and J by 6 bases, with 6 bases of the junction left unmatched. The chain's CDR3 is CASSLAGTGVINEQFF. CDR3 nucleotides: TGCGCCAGCAGCTTGGCAGGGACAGGGGTTATCAATGAGCAGTTCTTC.

This clonotype was observed a handful of times. The CDR3 region is CAWSPYGATNEKLFF. As DNA, the CDR3 is TGTGCCTGGAGTCCCTACGGTGCAACTAATGAAAAACTGTTTTTT. The chain joins TRBV30 to TRBJ1-4; D is uncertain. CDR1 GTSNPN and CDR2 SVGIG come from the germline V gene (reference sequence). V shed 2 bases and J shed 0 bases, with 10 bases lying between them. The CDR3 loop spans 15 amino acids.

At least ten counts were recorded for this clonotype. This chain connects TRBV2 to TRBJ2-1, with 14 bases lining up with TRBD2. CDR1 and CDR2 (germline): SNHLY, FYNNEI. CDR3 length: 18 amino acids. Losses at the gene ends were 8 bases for V and 2 bases for J; bases not matched to a gene: 11. In DNA, the CDR3 is TGTGCCAGCGATCTGGGACTAGCGGGAGTCGGCGCCTACAATGAGCAGTTCTTC. Its protein is CASDLGLAGVGAYNEQFF.

The rearrangement links TRBV7-8 to TRBJ2-1; D is ambiguous. The CDR3 runs 11 residues. Germline V gene lookup returns CDR1 SGHVS and CDR2 FQNEAQ. Trimming shortened V by 3 bases and J by 11 bases, and 8 bases separated the two germline ends. The DNA for the CDR3 is TGTGCCAGCAGCTTGAGTAATCAGCAGTTCTTC. Its protein product is CASSLSNQQFF.

This clonotype was detected only a few times. The rearrangement joins TRBV12-3 or TRBV12-4 to TRBJ2-3; 11 bases match TRBD2. The trim removed 6 bases at V and 1 base at J, leaving 3 bases unmatched. This CDR3 contains 15 residues. The CDR3 protein is CASRLLAGGTDTQYF. The CDR3 DNA is TGTGCCAGCAGATTACTAGCGGGAGGCACAGATACGCAGTATTTT.

The sample holds a few counts of this clonotype. V gene TRBV6-1 combines with J gene TRBJ1-4; D possibly corresponds to TRBD1 (5 bases). Germline CDR1 reads MNHNS; CDR2 reads SASEGT. The length of the CDR3 is 14 residues. V was pared by 2 bases and J by 8 bases, with 12 bases between. The CDR3 DNA is TGTGCCAGCAGTGAACAGATGCGGGGGGAAAAACTGTTTTTT. Translation: CASSEQMRGEKLFF.

The table lists this clonotype with a few counts. The rearrangement uses TRBV18 and TRBJ2-7; D ambiguous. Germline V gene sequence: CDR1 KGHSH, CDR2 LQKENI. Trimming removed 0 bases from V and 2 bases from J, with 5 bases in between. The CDR3 spans 13 residues. The chain's CDR3 is CASSPPQTYEQYF. The CDR3 coding sequence is TGTGCCAGCTCACCACCTCAGACCTACGAGCAGTACTTC.

This clonotype has a count of ten or more. CDR3 sequence (DNA): TGCAGCACCCTGGGTACTAGCGGGAGCAGGGAGCAGTTCTTC. The encoded protein is CSTLGTSGSREQFF. The chain links TRBV29-1 to TRBJ2-1; 11 bases match TRBD2. Germline CDR1 SQVTM, CDR2 ANQGSEA. V was clipped by 8 bases and J by 10 bases; unmatched bases: 13. The length of the CDR3 is 14 residues.

This chain connects TRBV6-1 to TRBJ1-2; D remains unclear. CDR1 is MNHNS, CDR2 SASEGT, per germline. There are 14 residues in the CDR3. Trimming stripped 0 bases from V and 5 bases from J, with 10 bases between. The chain's CDR3 is CASSEALRTYGYTF. In nucleotides, the CDR3 is TGTGCCAGCAGTGAAGCACTAAGGACTTATGGCTACACCTTC.

This chain connects TRBV5-1 to TRBJ2-1, with D possibly matching TRBD2 (5 bases). The CDR3 extends over 15 amino acids. V lost 0 bases and J 3 bases, leaving 10 bases between the germline ends. The germline CDR1 and CDR2 sequences are SGHRS and YFSETQ. The CDR3 is CASSLGEGVYNEQFF. The CDR3 bases are TGCGCCAGCAGCTTGGGCGAGGGCGTCTACAATGAGCAGTTCTTC.

The sample holds a few counts of this clonotype. V usage is TRBV5-4 and J usage is TRBJ2-7, with D uncertain. The CDR3 runs 12 residues. V was shortened by 3 bases and J by 3 bases, with 7 bases between the two germline ends. In germline, CDR1 is SGHNT, CDR2 YYREEE (reference sequence). The CDR3 loop is CASSYIDYEQYF. The CDR3 DNA reads TGTGCCAGCAGCTACATAGACTACGAGCAGTACTTC.

This clonotype occurred a few times. The chain links TRBV12-5 to TRBJ2-1; D unresolved. The CDR3 sequence is 15 residues long. Trimming pared 1 base from V and 2 bases from J, leaving 9 bases between. Germline V gene sequence: CDR1 LGHNT, CDR2 FRNRAP. The CDR3 region is CASGLGESAYNEQFF. CDR3 nucleotide sequence: TGTGCTAGTGGTTTGGGGGAATCAGCCTACAATGAGCAGTTCTTC.

This clonotype showed up just a few times. The chain uses TRBV4-3 and TRBJ2-2; 8 bases align to TRBD2. CDR3 size: 15 residues. The J segment lost 2 bases and the V segment lost 5 bases, leaving 4 bases of the junction unmatched. Germline lookup yields CDR1 LGHNA and CDR2 YSLEER. The DNA for the CDR3 is TGCGCCAGCAGCAACGGGGGGGGTAACACCGGGGAGCTGTTTTTT. As protein: CASSNGGGNTGELFF.

The chain joins TRBV3-1 to TRBJ1-1; unclear D gene. Germline V lookup: CDR1 LGHDT, CDR2 YNNKEL (reference sequence). Deletions cut 3 bases from V and 4 bases from J, with 9 bases between. This CDR3 is 13 amino acids long. CDR3 bases: TGTGCCAGCAGCCAGTTAGGTTTCACTGAAGCTTTCTTT. This sequence encodes CASSQLGFTEAFF.

The CDR3 loop is CASSLGTSATYEQYF. Written as DNA, the CDR3 is TGTGCCAGCAGCCTGGGGACTAGCGCTACCTACGAGCAGTACTTC. The genes are TRBV7-2 and TRBJ2-7; 10 bases are a match to TRBD2. Germline CDR1 reads SGHTA; CDR2 reads FQGNSA. The CDR3 consists of 15 residues. V trimming: 5 bases; J trimming: 2 bases; junction bases outside the gene matches: 6. Variable domain in full (rest from reference TRBV7-2 and TRBJ2-7): GAGVSQSPSNKVTEKGKDVELRCDPISGHTALYWYRQSLGQGLEFLIYFQGNSAPDKSGLPSDRFSAERTGGSVSTLTIQRTQQEDSAVYLCASSLGTSATYEQYFGPGTRLTVT.

This rearrangement joins TRBV7-3 to TRBJ1-1; tentative D call: TRBD1 (5 bases). Germline CDR1 SGHTA, CDR2 FQGTGA. The CDR3 is 15 residues long. Trimming left V 5 bases short and J 5 bases short, with 18 bases between. CDR3 residues: CASSPGAGLGTEAFF. The DNA of the CDR3 is TGTGCCAGCAGCCCCGGGGCGGGCCTCGGAACTGAAGCTTTCTTT. Full variable domain (rest looked up from reference TRBV7-3 and TRBJ1-1): GAGVSQTPSNKVTEKGKYVELRCDPISGHTALYWYRQSLGQGPEFLIYFQGTGAADDSGLPNDRFFAVRPEGSVSTLKIQRTERGDSAVYLCASSPGAGLGTEAFFGQGTRLTVV.

The chain couples TRBV7-3 to TRBJ2-1, with TRBD2 identical over 8 bases. The CDR3 runs to 15 residues. Germline lookup yields CDR1 SGHTA and CDR2 FQGTGA. Trimming cost V 5 bases and J 5 bases; bases outside gene matches: 8. The CDR3 here is CASSLSGGSHNEQFF. CDR3 bases: TGTGCCAGCAGCCTGAGCGGGGGAAGCCACAATGAGCAGTTCTTC.

The rearrangement links TRBV18 to TRBJ2-7; D gene unclear. This CDR3 is built from 14 residues. The V gene lost 5 bases and the J gene lost 0 bases, with 11 bases spanning the gap. Germline-derived CDR1 and CDR2 are KGHSH and LQKENI. The CDR3 DNA sequence: TGTGCCAGCTCAGCCGTTAGTACCTCCTACGAGCAGTACTTC. Protein sequence: CASSAVSTSYEQYF.

This chain joins TRBV3-1 and TRBJ1-1, with no clear D. The CDR3 sequence is 15 residues long. Trimming stripped 2 bases from V and 5 bases from J, with 15 bases between. The V gene's germline CDR1 is LGHDT and CDR2 YNNKEL (reference sequence). The CDR3 protein is CASSQSPLGRTEAFF. CDR3 nucleotide sequence: TGTGCCAGCAGCCAAAGTCCTCTAGGGAGAACTGAAGCTTTCTTT.